Each of the 21 T cell receptor beta chains below was sequenced from the same sample in a study of T cells in tuberculosis. Clones were sequenced by immunoSEQ multiplex PCR, and TCRdb holds only the in-frame ones, with some missing. This table holds under 40,000 clones, 86% found once. Time point noted: new active TB diagnosis, blood taken before or within 7 days of starting treatment. The sample was PBMCs, taken at tuberculosis diagnosis. These receptors were collected from an adult with tuberculosis.

This sequence joins TRBV27 and TRBJ2-3; 11 nucleotides align to TRBD2. The CDR3 spans 16 residues. V was clipped by 5 bases and J by 2 bases; unmatched bases: 6. From germline, CDR1 is MNHEY and CDR2 SMNVEV (reference sequence). This CDR3 reads CASSLSTSGTTDTQYF. CDR3 DNA sequence: TGTGCCAGCAGTCTTTCGACTAGCGGGACCACAGATACGCAGTATTTT.

This clone was seen just once. V usage is TRBV6-5 and J usage is TRBJ2-3; 7 nucleotides align to TRBD2. V lost 6 bases and J lost 2; bases outside the gene matches: 5. The V gene's germline CDR1 is MNHEY and CDR2 SVGAGI. The CDR3 spans 14 residues. The DNA of the CDR3 is TGTGCCAGCAGGGTTCTAGCGGACACAGATACGCAGTATTTT. Translated: CASRVLADTDTQYF.

V gene TRBV7-2 combines with J gene TRBJ2-5; 12 bases agree with TRBD2. J lost 7 bases, V lost 2 bases, and 2 bases had no gene match. The CDR3 consists of 14 residues. The germline V gene encodes CDR1 SGHTA and CDR2 FQGNSA. The CDR3 spells CASSLSSGGGTQYF. The CDR3 nucleotides are TGTGCCAGCAGCTTATCTAGCGGGGGGGGGACCCAGTACTTC.

This chain uses TRBV2 with TRBJ2-3; 7 positions agree with TRBD1. The V gene's germline CDR1 is SNHLY and CDR2 FYNNEI. After removal of 4 bases from V and 4 bases from J, the junction contained 2 bases not matched to a gene. CDR3 length equals 13 residues. The DNA for the CDR3 is TGTGCCAGCAGTGTAACAGGGGCAGATACGCAGTATTTT. Amino acids: CASSVTGADTQYF.

This clone was seen a single time. Compared with germline, one end of the junction differs, possibly owing to a read error. V gene TRBV19 combines with J gene TRBJ2-1; 7 bases are a match to TRBD1. The V gene's germline CDR1 is LNHDA and CDR2 SQIVND (reference sequence). This CDR3 contains 15 residues. CDR3 loop: CASSIVGTAYNKQFF. The CDR3 DNA reads as TGTGCCAGTAGTATCGTTGGGACAGCCTACAATAAGCAGTTCTTC.

This clone was seen more than once but under ten times. The chain recombines TRBV18 with TRBJ2-7; 11 nucleotides line up with TRBD2. The germline gives CDR1 KGHSH, CDR2 LQKENI. Trimming removed 3 bases from V and 2 bases from J; junction bases left unmatched: 6. This CDR3 is 16 amino acids long. The CDR3 protein is CASSPRGLAATYEQYF. In DNA, the CDR3 is TGTGCCAGCTCACCCAGGGGACTAGCGGCCACCTACGAGCAGTACTTC.

This rearrangement joins TRBV7-9 to TRBJ1-1; the D gene is possibly TRBD1 (5 bases). This CDR3 is 15 amino acids long. The V gene lost 6 bases and the J gene lost 0 bases, with 14 bases spanning the gap. CDR1 is SEHNR, CDR2 FQNEAQ, per germline (reference sequence). CDR3 amino acids: CASRDKDRLNTEAFF. In nucleotides, the CDR3 is TGTGCCAGCAGAGACAAAGACAGACTGAACACTGAAGCTTTCTTT.

The gene calls are TRBV2 and TRBJ2-7; a weak D match, TRBD2 (6 bases). CDR3 size: 12 residues. Trimming pared 8 bases from V and 3 bases from J, leaving 11 bases between. CDR1 is SNHLY, CDR2 FYNNEI, per germline. CDR3 residues: CASRLDNYEQYF. CDR3 sequence (DNA): TGTGCCAGCCGACTAGACAACTACGAGCAGTACTTC.

This clone was seen once. The chain links TRBV19 to TRBJ2-7; a weak D match, TRBD1 (5 bases). From germline, CDR1 is LNHDA and CDR2 SQIVND (reference sequence). The CDR3 is made up of 13 amino acids. V lost 3 bases and J 1 base, leaving 7 bases between the germline ends. The CDR3 is CASSMQGSYEQYF. The CDR3 DNA reads as TGTGCCAGTAGTATGCAGGGTTCCTACGAGCAGTACTTC. Combining the CDR3 with reference TRBV19 and TRBJ2-7 gives the whole variable domain DGGITQSPKYLFRKEGQNVTLSCEQNLNHDAMYWYRQDPGQGLRLIYYSQIVNDFQKGDIAEGYSVSREKKESFPLTVTSAQKNPTAFYLCASSMQGSYEQYFGPGTRLTVT.

The CDR3: CASSGDRTGHLEETQYF. CDR3 bases: TGTGCCAGCAGTGGGGACAGGACAGGCCATTTAGAAGAGACCCAGTACTTC. V usage is TRBV28 and J usage is TRBJ2-5, with 8 positions matching TRBD1. The CDR3 extends over 17 amino acids. V shed 5 bases and J 3 bases; nucleotides not matched to a gene: 14. Germline V gene data show CDR1 as MDHEN and CDR2 as SYDVKM. The full variable domain, with the rest looked up from reference TRBV28 and TRBJ2-5, is DVKVTQSSRYLVKRTGEKVFLECVQDMDHENMFWYRQDPGLGLRLIYFSYDVKMKEKGDIPEGYSVSREKKERFSLILESASTNQTSMYLCASSGDRTGHLEETQYFGPGTRLLVL.

The chain joins TRBV18 to TRBJ2-7; 8 nucleotides agree with TRBD2. CDR1 is KGHSH and CDR2 is LQKENI in the germline V gene. Losses at the gene ends were 0 bases for V and 6 bases for J; bases not matched to a gene: 1. The CDR3 runs 13 residues. DNA for the CDR3: TGTGCCAGCTCACCACCGGGGACTAGCGAGCAGTACTTC. Protein sequence: CASSPPGTSEQYF. Full variable domain (rest looked up from reference TRBV18 and TRBJ2-7): NAGVMQNPRHLVRRRGQEARLRCSPMKGHSHVYWYRQLPEEGLKFMVYLQKENIIDESGMPKERFSAEFPKEGPSILRIQQVVRGDSAAYFCASSPPGTSEQYFGPGTRLTVT.

V gene TRBV28 combines with J gene TRBJ1-5, with D possibly being TRBD1 (5 bases). This CDR3 comprises 15 residues. V lost 7 bases and J lost 7, with 20 bases in between. Per the germline V gene, CDR1 is MDHEN and CDR2 is SYDVKM. The CDR3: CASKTEAGRGQPQHF. For the CDR3, the DNA is TGTGCCAGCAAAACCGAAGCGGGGAGGGGACAGCCCCAGCATTTT.

The V call is TRBV10-2, the J call TRBJ1-3, with TRBD1 matching 7 bases. CDR3 length: 14 residues. With V trimmed by 8 bases and J by 0 bases, 4 bases remained unmatched. Germline CDR1 and CDR2: WSHSY and SAAADI. CDR3 nucleotide sequence: TGCGCCAGCGGGGGACAGAGCTCTGGAAACACCATATATTTT. Residues: CASGGQSSGNTIYF.

V and J are TRBV2 and TRBJ2-3, with 12 nucleotides matching TRBD2. Losses at the gene ends were 2 bases for V and 4 bases for J; bases not matched to a gene: 4. Germline CDR1 is SNHLY and CDR2 is FYNNEI. This CDR3 contains 16 residues. The CDR3 spells CASSEPLAGGADTQYF. The CDR3 DNA is TGTGCCAGCAGTGAACCGCTAGCGGGGGGGGCAGATACGCAGTATTTT.

CDR3 amino acids: CSVAASILTGVNYGYTF. CDR3 coding DNA: TGCAGCGTTGCCGCGTCGATTCTGACAGGGGTGAACTATGGCTACACCTTC. The V and J genes are TRBV29-1 and TRBJ1-2, with TRBD1 identical over 8 bases. The CDR3 runs to 17 residues. The junction had 15 bases not matched to a gene; V was cut back by 4 bases and J by 2 bases. Germline CDR1 SQVTM, CDR2 ANQGSEA.

CDR3 in amino acids: CASSPRAGRNSPLHF. In DNA form, the CDR3 reads TGTGCCAGCAGCCCCCGGGCAGGGCGAAATTCACCCCTCCACTTT. The genes are TRBV28 and TRBJ1-6, with D possibly matching TRBD1 (5 bases). V was pared by 6 bases and J by 7 bases, with 16 bases between. From germline, CDR1 is MDHEN and CDR2 SYDVKM. CDR3 length: 15 residues.

V and J are TRBV18 and TRBJ2-2; 8 nucleotides match TRBD2. J was trimmed by 1 base and V by 6 bases; bases with no gene match: 10. This CDR3 is built from 17 residues. Germline CDR1 is KGHSH and CDR2 is LQKENI. CDR3 region: CASSPQTSGMNTGELFF. CDR3 DNA: TGTGCCAGCTCCCCTCAAACTAGCGGAATGAACACCGGGGAGCTGTTTTTT.

A remark on this clone: An end of the junction does not agree with germline; a read error may underlie this. This chain uses TRBV7-3 with TRBJ2-1; D might be TRBD2 (5 bases). Looked up from germline, CDR1 is SGHTA and CDR2 is FQGTGA. The CDR3 length is 15 residues. The CDR3 DNA reads as TGTGCCAGCAGTTTAAACGTCGGGGTTTACAATGAGCAGTTCTTC. Its protein is CASSLNVGVYNEQFF.

The gene calls are TRBV18 and TRBJ1-1, with TRBD1 matching 9 bases. This CDR3 has 14 residues. The germline V gene encodes CDR1 KGHSH and CDR2 LQKENI. V dropped 3 bases and J dropped 4; count of bases not matched to a gene: 3. As DNA, the CDR3 is TGTGCCAGCTCACCGGCGGACAGGGGCACTGAAGCTTTCTTT. Translation: CASSPADRGTEAFF.

The CDR3 bases are TGTGCCAGTAGGTACGGGGGGACTGAAGCTTTCTTT. It codes for CASRYGGTEAFF. The chain recombines TRBV19 with TRBJ1-1, with D maybe TRBD1 (5 bases). The CDR3 extends over 12 amino acids. Germline V gene data show CDR1 as LNHDA and CDR2 as SQIVND (reference sequence). V dropped 6 bases and J dropped 5 bases, with 10 bases sitting between them.

This chain connects TRBV27 to TRBJ1-1, with D uncertain. The V end lost 6 bases, the J end lost 1 base, and 3 bases lay between the germline ends. This CDR3 is built from 11 residues. The germline V gene has CDR1 MNHEY and CDR2 SMNVEV (reference sequence). The CDR3 region has the DNA TGTGCCAGCAGCCAGAACACTGAAGCTTTCTTT. Translation gives CASSQNTEAFF.